This T cell receptor beta chain emerged from a study of blood T cells in healthy people across ages. General observations from the study: With naive T cell percentage, TCR beta diversity showed a strong correlation.

Points on this clonotype: Antigen specificity is unknown. Germline and junction disagree at one end, which may indicate a read error.

Germline CDR1 reads SNHLY; CDR2 reads FYNNEI. The CDR3 runs 13 residues. Total RNA extraction produced at least 6 micrograms (per sample) for the study. PCR was performed a second time for about 7 to 12 cycles using a sample-barcoded 5' primer and a J-beta primer mix. One entry per CDR3 protein results from TCRdb running MiXCR on the 5' RACE reads. The sample includes 1 million to 1.2 million distinct CDR3 sequences, more than 30% of them seen just once. The chain joins TRBV2 to TRBJ1-5; D is unresolved. The specimen was blood. The clonotype comes from a man younger than 30 in good health. The CDR3 sequence: CASSEGDDQPQHF. DNA for the CDR3: TGTGCCAGTAGTGAGGGTGACGATCAGCCCCAGCATTTT.